The clone carrying this TCR beta chain was seen a few times. Antigen unknown. This entry is derived from a study of regulatory T cells in long-lasting Graves disease. Study findings and constraints: Researchers reported studying only peripheral blood, not thyroid tissue. Patients with persistent disease showed a bias toward TRBV28, TRBJ1-2 and TRBJ2-5.

The germline V gene has CDR1 DFQATT and CDR2 SNEGSKA (reference sequence). With V trimmed by 3 bases and J by 5 bases, 6 bases remained unmatched. The CDR3 consists of 17 residues. To make TCR beta libraries, researchers used iRepertoire HTBI primers and Arm-PCR of CDR3 regions. TCRdb fed the multiplex PCR reads into MiXCR, producing one record per CDR3 protein. The table lists 400,000 to 550,000 distinct CDR3 sequences, roughly 17% of them singletons. The time point was: newly diagnosed GD, antithyroid drugs for less than 3 months. The TCR library used RNA extracted from PBMCs. These same records also appear under a second study, on T cells in Graves' hyperthyroidism and ophthalmopathy. Turning to that study: Initially, a first-round RT-PCR of the TCR CDR3 employed the HTBI primer set.

The sample in question was peripheral blood mononuclear cells (PBMCs), obtained at new diagnosis, from a patient treated with antithyroid drugs. This clonotype was sampled from a woman in her thirties with Graves disease. J is TRBJ2-2 and V is TRBV20-1, with 16 bases aligning to TRBD2. The CDR3 loop reads CSARGLAGGPWTGELFF. For the CDR3, the DNA is TGCAGTGCTAGGGGACTAGCGGGAGGGCCATGGACCGGGGAGCTGTTTTTT.